This is a list of T cell receptor beta chains from one sample in a study of shared clonotypes between healthy human individuals. Profiling relied on immunoSEQ multiplex PCR, and the TCRdb table lists in-frame clones only, not all of them. The sample contains about 680,000 clones, roughly 78% of which appear only once. Sequenced sample: memory CD4+ T cells sorted from blood. Receptors originate from a woman between 25 and 40 years old in good health. Both conserved end residues are part of each CDR3. Each record gives: CDR3 protein, CDR3 DNA, clone size, V gene, D gene, J gene. The D gene is left open where the match is weak. Only part of the rows carry a size: once, few, many, or a class if the clone is expanded.

CAWSRDHRSFWGTEAFF	TGTGCCTGGAGTCGGGACCACAGGTCTTTTTGGGGCACTGAAGCTTTCTTT	-	TRBV30	-	TRBJ1-1
CASSFYAGVGETQYF	TGTGCCAGCAGCTTTTATGCGGGAGTCGGAGAGACCCAGTACTTC	-	TRBV5-8	TRBD2	TRBJ2-5
CASSLYRGRLSHEQYF	TGTGCCAGCAGTTTATACCGGGGTCGCTTATCCCACGAGCAGTACTTC	-	TRBV28	-	TRBJ2-7
CAWNSGAYEQYF	TGTGCCTGGAATTCAGGGGCCTACGAGCAGTACTTC	-	TRBV30	-	TRBJ2-7
CASSFGTAMGEQYF	TGTGCCAGCAGTTTTGGGACAGCAATGGGAGAGCAGTACTTC	-	TRBV28	TRBD1	TRBJ2-5
CASSLQGLSNQPQHF	TGTGCCAGCAGCCTACAGGGGCTGAGCAATCAGCCCCAGCATTTT	-	TRBV2	TRBD1	TRBJ1-5
CASSIGGGLQETQYF	TGTGCCAGTAGTATAGGGGGCGGTTTACAAGAGACCCAGTACTTC	few	TRBV19	-	TRBJ2-5
CASSDSRLIANTGELFF	TGCGCCAGCAGTGACTCTAGACTTATCGCGAACACCGGGGAGCTGTTTTTT	few	TRBV10-2	-	TRBJ2-2
CASSRGTAWEQYF	TGCGCCAGCAGCCGGGGGACGGCATGGGAGCAGTACTTC	-	TRBV5-1	-	TRBJ2-7
CASSPRGGSSYEQYF	TGTGCCAGCAGCCCACGGGGCGGGAGCTCCTACGAGCAGTACTTC	-	TRBV7-8	TRBD2	TRBJ2-7
CASRDMKEASGSLGTQYF	TGTGCCAGCAGGGACATGAAAGAGGCTAGCGGGAGTCTTGGGACCCAGTACTTC	once	TRBV7-6	TRBD2	TRBJ2-5
CASSFGGGPYNEQFF	TGTGCCAGCAGCTTTGGGGGAGGGCCTTACAATGAGCAGTTCTTC	-	TRBV7-8	TRBD2	TRBJ2-1
CASSSLQGWNTEAFF	TGTGCCAGCAGTTCATTACAGGGGTGGAACACTGAAGCTTTCTTT	-	TRBV6-5	TRBD1	TRBJ1-1
CASSQGLAGGNTGELFF	TGCGCCAGCAGCCAAGGACTAGCGGGAGGAAACACCGGGGAGCTGTTTTTT	-	TRBV4-1	TRBD2	TRBJ2-2
CASSYSIDYEQYF	TGTGCCAGCAGTTACTCGATCGACTACGAGCAGTACTTC	few	TRBV6-5	-	TRBJ2-7
CASSLSGTGKKLFF	TGTGCCAGCAGTTTGTCCGGGACAGGGAAAAAACTGTTTTTT	-	TRBV27	TRBD1	TRBJ1-4